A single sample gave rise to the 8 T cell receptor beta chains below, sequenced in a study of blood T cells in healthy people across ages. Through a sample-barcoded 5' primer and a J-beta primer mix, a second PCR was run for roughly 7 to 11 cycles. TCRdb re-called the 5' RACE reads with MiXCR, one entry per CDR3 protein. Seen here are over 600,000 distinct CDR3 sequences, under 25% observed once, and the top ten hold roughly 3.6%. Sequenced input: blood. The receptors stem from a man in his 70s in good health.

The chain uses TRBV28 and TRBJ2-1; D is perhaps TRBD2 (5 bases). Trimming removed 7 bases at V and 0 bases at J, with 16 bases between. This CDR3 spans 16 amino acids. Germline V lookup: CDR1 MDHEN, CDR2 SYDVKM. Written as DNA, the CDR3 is TGTGCCAGCACCCCCCACCTGGGGAGCTCCTACAATGAGCAGTTCTTC. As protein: CASTPHLGSSYNEQFF.

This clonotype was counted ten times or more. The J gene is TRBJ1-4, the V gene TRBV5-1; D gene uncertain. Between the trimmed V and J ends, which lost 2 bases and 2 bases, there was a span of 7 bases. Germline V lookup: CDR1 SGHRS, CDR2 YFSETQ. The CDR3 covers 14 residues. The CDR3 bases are TGCGCCAGCAGCTTAGAAGGCACTAATGAAAAACTGTTTTTT. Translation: CASSLEGTNEKLFF.

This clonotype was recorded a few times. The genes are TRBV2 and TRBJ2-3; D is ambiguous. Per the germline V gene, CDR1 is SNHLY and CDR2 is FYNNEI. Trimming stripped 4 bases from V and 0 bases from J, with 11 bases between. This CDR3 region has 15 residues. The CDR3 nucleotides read TGTGCCAGCAGTGGACCCACGCTAAGCACAGATACGCAGTATTTT. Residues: CASSGPTLSTDTQYF.

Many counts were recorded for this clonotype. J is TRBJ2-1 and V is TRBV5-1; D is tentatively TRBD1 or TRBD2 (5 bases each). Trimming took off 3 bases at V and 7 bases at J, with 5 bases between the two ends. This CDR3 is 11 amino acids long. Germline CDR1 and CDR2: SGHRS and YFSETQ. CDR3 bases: TGCGCCAGCAGCTGGGGGAATGAGCAGTTCTTC. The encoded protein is CASSWGNEQFF.

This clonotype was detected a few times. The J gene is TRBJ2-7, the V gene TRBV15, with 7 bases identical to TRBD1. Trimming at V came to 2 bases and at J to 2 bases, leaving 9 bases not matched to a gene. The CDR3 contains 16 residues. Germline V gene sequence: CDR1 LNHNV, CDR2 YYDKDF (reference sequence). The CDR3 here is CATSRPDRARTYEQYF. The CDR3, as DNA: TGTGCCACCAGCAGACCCGACAGGGCAAGAACCTACGAGCAGTACTTC.

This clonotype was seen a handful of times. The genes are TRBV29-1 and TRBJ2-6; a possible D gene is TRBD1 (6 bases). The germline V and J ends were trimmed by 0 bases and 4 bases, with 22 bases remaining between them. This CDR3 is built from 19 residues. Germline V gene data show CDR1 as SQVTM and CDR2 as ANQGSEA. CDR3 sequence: CSVEESGGRVILGANVLTF. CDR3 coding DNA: TGCAGCGTTGAAGAAAGTGGGGGCAGGGTAATTCTGGGGGCCAACGTCCTGACTTTC. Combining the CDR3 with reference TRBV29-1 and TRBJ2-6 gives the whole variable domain SAVISQKPSRDICQRGTSLTIQCQVDSQVTMMFWYRQQPGQSLTLIATANQGSEATYESGFVIDKFPISRPNLTFSTLTVSNMSPEDSSIYLCSVEESGGRVILGANVLTFGAGSRLTVL.

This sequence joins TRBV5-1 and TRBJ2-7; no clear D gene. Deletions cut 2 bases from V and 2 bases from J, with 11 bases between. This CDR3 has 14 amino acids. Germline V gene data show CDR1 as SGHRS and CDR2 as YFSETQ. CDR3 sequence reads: CASSFRHGPYEQYF. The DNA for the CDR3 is TGCGCCAGCAGCTTTAGACACGGTCCCTACGAGCAGTACTTC. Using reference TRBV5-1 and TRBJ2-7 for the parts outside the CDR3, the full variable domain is KAGVTQTPRYLIKTRGQQVTLSCSPISGHRSVSWYQQTPGQGLQFLFEYFSETQRNKGNFPGRFSGRQFSNSRSEMNVSTLELGDSALYLCASSFRHGPYEQYFGPGTRLTVT.

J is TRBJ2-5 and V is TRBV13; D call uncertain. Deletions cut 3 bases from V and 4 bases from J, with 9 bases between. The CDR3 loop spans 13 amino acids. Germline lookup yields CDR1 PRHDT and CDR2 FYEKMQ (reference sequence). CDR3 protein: CASSFVRRETQYF. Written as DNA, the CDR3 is TGTGCCAGCAGCTTTGTTAGGAGAGAGACCCAGTACTTC.